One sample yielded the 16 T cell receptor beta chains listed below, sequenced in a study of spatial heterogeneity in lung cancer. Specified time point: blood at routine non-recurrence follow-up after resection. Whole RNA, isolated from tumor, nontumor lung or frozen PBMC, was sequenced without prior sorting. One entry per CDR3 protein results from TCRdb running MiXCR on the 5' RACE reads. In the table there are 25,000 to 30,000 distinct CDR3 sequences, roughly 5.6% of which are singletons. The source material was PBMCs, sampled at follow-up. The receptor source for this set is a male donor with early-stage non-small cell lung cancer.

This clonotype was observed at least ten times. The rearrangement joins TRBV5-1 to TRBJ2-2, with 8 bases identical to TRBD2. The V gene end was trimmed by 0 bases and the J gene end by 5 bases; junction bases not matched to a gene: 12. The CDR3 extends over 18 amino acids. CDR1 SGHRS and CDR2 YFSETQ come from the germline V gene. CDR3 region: CASSLVFISGRGTGELFF. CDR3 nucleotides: TGCGCCAGCAGCTTGGTCTTCATCAGCGGGAGAGGTACCGGGGAGCTGTTTTTT.

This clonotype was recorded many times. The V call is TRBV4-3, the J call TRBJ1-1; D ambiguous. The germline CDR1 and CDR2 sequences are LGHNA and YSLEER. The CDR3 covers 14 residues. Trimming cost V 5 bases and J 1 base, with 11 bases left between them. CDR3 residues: CASSSRTGNTEAFF. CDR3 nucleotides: TGCGCCAGCAGCTCCCGGACGGGGAACACTGAAGCTTTCTTT.

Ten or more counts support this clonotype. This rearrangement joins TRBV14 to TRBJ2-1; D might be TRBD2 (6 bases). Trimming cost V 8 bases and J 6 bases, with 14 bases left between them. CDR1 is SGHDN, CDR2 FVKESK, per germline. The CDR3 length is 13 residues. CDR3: CASRKRRGNEQFF. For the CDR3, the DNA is TGTGCCAGCCGAAAGAGGCGGGGCAATGAGCAGTTCTTC.

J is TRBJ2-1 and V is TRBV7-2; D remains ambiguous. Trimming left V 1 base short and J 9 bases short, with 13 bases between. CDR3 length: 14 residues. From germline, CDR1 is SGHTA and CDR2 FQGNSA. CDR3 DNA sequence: TGTGCCAGCAGCTTAGGCCCTAGTGCAGGTGAGCAGTTCTTC. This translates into CASSLGPSAGEQFF. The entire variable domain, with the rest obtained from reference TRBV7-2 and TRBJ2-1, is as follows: GAGVSQSPSNKVTEKGKDVELRCDPISGHTALYWYRQSLGQGLEFLIYFQGNSAPDKSGLPSDRFSAERTGGSVSTLTIQRTQQEDSAVYLCASSLGPSAGEQFFGPGTRLTVL.

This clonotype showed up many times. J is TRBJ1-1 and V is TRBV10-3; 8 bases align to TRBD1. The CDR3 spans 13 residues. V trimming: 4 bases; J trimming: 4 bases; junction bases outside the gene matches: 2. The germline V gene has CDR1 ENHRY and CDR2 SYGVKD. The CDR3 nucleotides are TGTGCCATCAGTGCGACAGGGGTCACTGAAGCTTTCTTT. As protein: CAISATGVTEAFF.

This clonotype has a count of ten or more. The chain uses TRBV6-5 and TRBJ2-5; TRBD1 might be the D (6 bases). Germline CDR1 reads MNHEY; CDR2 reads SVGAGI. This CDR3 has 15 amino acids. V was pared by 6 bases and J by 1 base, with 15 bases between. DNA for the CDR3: TGTGCCAGCAGGGCACAGGGAGCAGTCCAAGAGACCCAGTACTTC. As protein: CASRAQGAVQETQYF.

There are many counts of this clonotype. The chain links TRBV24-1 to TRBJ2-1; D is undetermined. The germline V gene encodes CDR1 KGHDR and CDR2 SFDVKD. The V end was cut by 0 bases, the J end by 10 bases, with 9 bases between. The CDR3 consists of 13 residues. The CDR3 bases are TGTGCCACCAGTGATTTGCATGGCCTAGAGCAGTTCTTC. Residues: CATSDLHGLEQFF.

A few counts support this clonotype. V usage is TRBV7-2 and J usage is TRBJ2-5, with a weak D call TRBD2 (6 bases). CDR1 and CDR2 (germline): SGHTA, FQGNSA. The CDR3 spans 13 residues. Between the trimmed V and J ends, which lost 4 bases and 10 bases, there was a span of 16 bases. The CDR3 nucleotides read TGTGCCAGCAGCTCCTTAGCGGCGGGGCACCAGTACTTC. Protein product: CASSSLAAGHQYF.

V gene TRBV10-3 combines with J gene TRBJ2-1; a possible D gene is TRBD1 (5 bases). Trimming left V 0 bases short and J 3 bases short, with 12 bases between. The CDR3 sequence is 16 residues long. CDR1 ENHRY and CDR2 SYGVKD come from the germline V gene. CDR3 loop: CAISESGRQNYNEQFF. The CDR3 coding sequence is TGTGCCATCAGTGAGTCGGGGCGACAAAACTACAATGAGCAGTTCTTC.

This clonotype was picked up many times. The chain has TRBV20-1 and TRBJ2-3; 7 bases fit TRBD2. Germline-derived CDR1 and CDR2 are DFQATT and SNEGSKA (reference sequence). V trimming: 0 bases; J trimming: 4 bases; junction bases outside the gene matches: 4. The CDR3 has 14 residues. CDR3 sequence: CSAREAGEADTQYF. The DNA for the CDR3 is TGCAGTGCTAGAGAGGCGGGAGAGGCAGATACGCAGTATTTT.

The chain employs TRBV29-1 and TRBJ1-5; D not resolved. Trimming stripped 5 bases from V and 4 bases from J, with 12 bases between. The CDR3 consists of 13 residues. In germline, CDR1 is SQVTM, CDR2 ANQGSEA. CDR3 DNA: TGCAGCGTTACAATGGGTGGAAATCAGCCCCAGCATTTT. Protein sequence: CSVTMGGNQPQHF. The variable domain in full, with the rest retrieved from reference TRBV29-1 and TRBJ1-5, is SAVISQKPSRDICQRGTSLTIQCQVDSQVTMMFWYRQQPGQSLTLIATANQGSEATYESGFVIDKFPISRPNLTFSTLTVSNMSPEDSSIYLCSVTMGGNQPQHFGDGTRLSIL.

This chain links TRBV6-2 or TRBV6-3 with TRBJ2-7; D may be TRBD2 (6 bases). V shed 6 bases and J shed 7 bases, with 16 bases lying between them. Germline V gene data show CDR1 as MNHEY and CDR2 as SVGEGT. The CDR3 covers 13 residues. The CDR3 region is CASSERDSLEQYV. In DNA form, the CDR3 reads TGTGCCAGCAGCGAGAGGGACTCCCTGGAGCAGTACGTC.

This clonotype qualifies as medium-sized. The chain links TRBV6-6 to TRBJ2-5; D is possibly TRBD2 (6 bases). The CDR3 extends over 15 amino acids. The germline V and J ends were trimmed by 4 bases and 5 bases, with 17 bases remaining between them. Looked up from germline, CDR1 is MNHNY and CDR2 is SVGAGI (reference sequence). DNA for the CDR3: TGTGCCAGCAGTTCCATTTCCGGGACTGGTGAGACCCAGTACTTC. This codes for CASSSISGTGETQYF.

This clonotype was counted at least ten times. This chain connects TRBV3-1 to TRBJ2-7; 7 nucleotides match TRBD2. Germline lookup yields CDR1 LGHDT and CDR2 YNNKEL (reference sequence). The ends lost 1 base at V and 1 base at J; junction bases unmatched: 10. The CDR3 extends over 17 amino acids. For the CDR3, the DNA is TGTGCCAGCAGCCAAGCCGGTTGGACGGGAGGATCCTACGAGCAGTACGTC. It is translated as CASSQAGWTGGSYEQYV.

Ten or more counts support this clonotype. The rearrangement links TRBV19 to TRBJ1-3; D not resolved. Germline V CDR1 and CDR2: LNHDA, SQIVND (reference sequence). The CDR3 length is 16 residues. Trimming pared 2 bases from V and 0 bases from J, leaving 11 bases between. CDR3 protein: CASSIFDRASGNTIYF. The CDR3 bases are TGTGCCAGTAGTATATTTGACCGGGCCTCTGGAAACACCATATATTTT.

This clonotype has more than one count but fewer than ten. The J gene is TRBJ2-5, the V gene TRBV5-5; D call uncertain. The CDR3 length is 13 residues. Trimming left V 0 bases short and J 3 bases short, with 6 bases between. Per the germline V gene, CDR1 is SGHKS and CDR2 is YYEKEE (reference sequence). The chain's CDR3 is CASSLGGKETQYF. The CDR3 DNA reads TGTGCCAGCAGCTTGGGCGGTAAAGAGACCCAGTACTTC.